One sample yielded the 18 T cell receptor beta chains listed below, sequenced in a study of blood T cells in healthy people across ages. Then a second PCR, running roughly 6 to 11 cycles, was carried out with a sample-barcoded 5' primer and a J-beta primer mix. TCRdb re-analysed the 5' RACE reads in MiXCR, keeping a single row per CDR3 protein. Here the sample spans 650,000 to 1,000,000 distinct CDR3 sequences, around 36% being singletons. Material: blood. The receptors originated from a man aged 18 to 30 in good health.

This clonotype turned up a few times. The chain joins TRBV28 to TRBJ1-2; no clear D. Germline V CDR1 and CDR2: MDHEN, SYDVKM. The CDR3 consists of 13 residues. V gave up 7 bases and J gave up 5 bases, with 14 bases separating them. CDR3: CASTNGVAYGYTF. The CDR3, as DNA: TGTGCCAGCACTAATGGGGTGGCGTATGGCTACACCTTC.

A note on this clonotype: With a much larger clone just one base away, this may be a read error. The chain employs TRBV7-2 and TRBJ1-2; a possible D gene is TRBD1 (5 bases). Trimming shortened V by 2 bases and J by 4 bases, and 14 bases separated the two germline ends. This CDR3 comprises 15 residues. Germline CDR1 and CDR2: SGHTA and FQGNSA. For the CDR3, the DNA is TGTGCCAGCAGCTTATCTCGGGACGCCTGCTATGGCTACACCTTC. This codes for CASSLSRDACYGYTF.

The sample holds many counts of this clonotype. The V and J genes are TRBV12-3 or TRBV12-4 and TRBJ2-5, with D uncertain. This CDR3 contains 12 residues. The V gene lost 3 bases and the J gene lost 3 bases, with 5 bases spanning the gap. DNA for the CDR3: TGTGCCAGCAGTTTCTTGGAAGAGACCCAGTACTTC. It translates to CASSFLEETQYF.

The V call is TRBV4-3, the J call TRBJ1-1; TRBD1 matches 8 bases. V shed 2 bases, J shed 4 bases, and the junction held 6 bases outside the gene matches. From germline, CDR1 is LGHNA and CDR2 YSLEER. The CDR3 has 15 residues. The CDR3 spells CASSQLTGASTEAFF. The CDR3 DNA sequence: TGCGCCAGCAGCCAACTGACAGGGGCGAGCACTGAAGCTTTCTTT.

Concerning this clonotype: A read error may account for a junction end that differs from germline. The CDR3 bases are TGTGCCAGCAGGCTGGGGGGTGCGTGGACAGATACGGAGTATTTT. It is translated as CASRLGGAWTDTEYF. This chain uses TRBV12-3 or TRBV12-4 with TRBJ2-3; either TRBD1 or TRBD2 may supply D (6 bases each). The CDR3 covers 15 residues.

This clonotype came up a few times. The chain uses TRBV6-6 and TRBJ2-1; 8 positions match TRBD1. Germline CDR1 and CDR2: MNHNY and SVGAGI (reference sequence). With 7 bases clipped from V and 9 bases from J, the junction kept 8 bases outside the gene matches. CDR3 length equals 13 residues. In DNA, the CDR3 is TGTGCCAGCACAAAGGACAGGGAGAGTGAGCAGTTCTTC. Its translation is CASTKDRESEQFF.

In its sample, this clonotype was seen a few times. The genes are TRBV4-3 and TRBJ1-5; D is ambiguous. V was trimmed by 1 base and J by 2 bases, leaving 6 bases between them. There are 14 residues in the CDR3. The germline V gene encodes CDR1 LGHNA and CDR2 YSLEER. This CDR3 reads CASSQGRRNQPQHF. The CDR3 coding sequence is TGCGCCAGCAGCCAAGGACGGCGCAATCAGCCCCAGCATTTT.

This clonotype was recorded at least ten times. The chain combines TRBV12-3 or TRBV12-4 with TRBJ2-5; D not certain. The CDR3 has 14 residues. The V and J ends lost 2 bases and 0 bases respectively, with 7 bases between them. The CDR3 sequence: CASSLRTDQETQYF. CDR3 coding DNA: TGTGCCAGCAGTTTAAGGACGGACCAAGAGACCCAGTACTTC.

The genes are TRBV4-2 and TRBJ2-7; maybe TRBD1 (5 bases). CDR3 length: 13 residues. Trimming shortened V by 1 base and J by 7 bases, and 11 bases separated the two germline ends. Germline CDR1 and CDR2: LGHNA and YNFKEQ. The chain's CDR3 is CASSQASGLEQYF. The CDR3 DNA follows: TGTGCCAGCAGCCAAGCGTCAGGGCTTGAGCAGTACTTC.

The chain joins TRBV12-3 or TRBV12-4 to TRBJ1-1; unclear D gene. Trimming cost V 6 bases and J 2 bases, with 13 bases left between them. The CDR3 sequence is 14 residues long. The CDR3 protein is CASSSPRSNTEAFF. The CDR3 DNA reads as TGTGCCAGCAGCTCACCCAGGTCTAACACTGAAGCTTTCTTT.

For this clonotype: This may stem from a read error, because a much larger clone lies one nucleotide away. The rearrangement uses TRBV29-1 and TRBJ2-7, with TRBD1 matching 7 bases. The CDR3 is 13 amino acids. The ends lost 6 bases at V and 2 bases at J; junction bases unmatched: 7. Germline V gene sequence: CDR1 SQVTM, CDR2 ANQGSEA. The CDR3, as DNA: TGCAGCGTGAAGGACAGGACTCCCTACGAGCAGTACTTC. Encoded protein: CSVKDRTPYEQYF.

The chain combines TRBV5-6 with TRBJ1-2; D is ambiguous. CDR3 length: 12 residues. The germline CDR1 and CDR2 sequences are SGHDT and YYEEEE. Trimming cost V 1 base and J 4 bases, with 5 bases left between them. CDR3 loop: CASSLRLYGYTF. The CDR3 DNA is TGTGCCAGCAGCTTGCGACTCTATGGCTACACCTTC. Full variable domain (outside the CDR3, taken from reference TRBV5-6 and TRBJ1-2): DAGVTQSPTHLIKTRGQQVTLRCSPKSGHDTVSWYQQALGQGPQFIFQYYEEEERQRGNFPDRFSGHQFPNYSSELNVNALLLGDSALYLCASSLRLYGYTFGSGTRLTVV.

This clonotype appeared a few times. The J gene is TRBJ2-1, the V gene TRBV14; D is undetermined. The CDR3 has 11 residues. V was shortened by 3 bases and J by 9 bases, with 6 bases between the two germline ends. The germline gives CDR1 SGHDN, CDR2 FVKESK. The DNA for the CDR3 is TGTGCCAGCAGCCATTCCCTTGAGCAGTTCTTC. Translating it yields CASSHSLEQFF.

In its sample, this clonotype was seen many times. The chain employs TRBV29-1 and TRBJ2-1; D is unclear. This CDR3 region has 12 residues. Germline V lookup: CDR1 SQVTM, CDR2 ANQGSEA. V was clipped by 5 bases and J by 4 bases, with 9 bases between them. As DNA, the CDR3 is TGCAGCGTTTTGTCAGCGTACAATGAGCAGTTCTTC. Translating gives CSVLSAYNEQFF.

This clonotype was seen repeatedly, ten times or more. CDR3 in amino acids: CASSIGQTSYEQYF. CDR3 coding DNA: TGTGCCAGTAGTATTGGGCAGACCTCCTACGAGCAGTACTTC. The chain has TRBV19 and TRBJ2-7; D uncertain. The CDR3 spans 14 residues. CDR1 LNHDA and CDR2 SQIVND come from the germline V gene (reference sequence). V dropped 3 bases and J dropped 0 bases, with 9 bases sitting between them.

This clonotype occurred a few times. The CDR3 DNA follows: TGTGCCAGCAGTCAGTTAGATTTCCCCCTCCACTTT. Translated, it gives CASSQLDFPLHF. The chain combines TRBV28 with TRBJ1-6; D is uncertain. Germline loops: CDR1 MDHEN, CDR2 SYDVKM. V was shortened by 5 bases and J by 13 bases, with 12 bases between the two germline ends. This CDR3 has 12 amino acids.

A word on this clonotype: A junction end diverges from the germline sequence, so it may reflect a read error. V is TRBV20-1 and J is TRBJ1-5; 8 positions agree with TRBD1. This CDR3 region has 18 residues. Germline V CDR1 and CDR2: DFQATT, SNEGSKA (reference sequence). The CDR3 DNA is TGCAGTGCTCCCGGGCAGGCAGGGGGCGTAGGTTTCAATCAGCCCCGGCATTTT. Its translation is CSAPGQAGGVGFNQPRHF.

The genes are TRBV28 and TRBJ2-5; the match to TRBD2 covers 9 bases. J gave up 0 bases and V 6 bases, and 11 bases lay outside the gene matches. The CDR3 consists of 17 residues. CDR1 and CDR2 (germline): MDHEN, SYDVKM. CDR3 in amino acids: CASSLILTSGNQETQYF. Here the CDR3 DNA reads TGTGCCAGCAGCTTAATCTTGACTAGCGGAAACCAAGAGACCCAGTACTTC.